This record concerns one TCR beta chain sequence. This sample is part of a study of OX40 agonist ivuxolimab in advanced cancers. Across the whole study: Of the participants, under 50% had some prior anti-PD-1, anti-PD-L1 or anti-CTLA-4 therapy, which was allowed.

This CDR3 has 15 amino acids. Per the germline V gene, CDR1 is SGHTA and CDR2 is FQGNSA. Trimming removed 2 bases from V and 6 bases from J; junction bases left unmatched: 4. Profiled with immunoSEQ multiplex PCR; TCRdb holds only in-frame clones, not every one. The table lists about 77,000 clones, 85% of them singletons, with roughly 0.7% in the top ten. The starting material was CD4+ or CD8+ T cells sorted from blood, obtained in a trial of the OX40 agonist ivuxolimab. This sequence joins TRBV7-2 and TRBJ2-3; 11 positions agree with TRBD2. The sequence was collected from an adult with an advanced solid tumor such as melanoma, head and neck, liver or kidney cancer. CDR3 loop: CASSLLAGGLDTQYF. The CDR3 DNA follows: TGTGCCAGCAGCTTACTAGCGGGGGGCCTCGATACGCAGTATTTT.